A single sample gave rise to the 14 T cell receptor beta chains below, sequenced in a study of T-cell reconstitution after alpha-beta-depleted transplantation in children. Unique molecular identifiers featured in how the TCRbeta library was prepared. Using its own MiXCR run on the PCR reads, TCRdb lists one record per CDR3 protein. Altogether 700,000 to 850,000 distinct CDR3 sequences are present, 15% to 20% being singletons, with the ten largest covering 5%. The sample consisted of PBMCs, mostly from graft donor cells, taken 360 days after TCRalphabeta/CD19-depleted stem cell transplant. The receptors here all came from a male patient younger than 18 who had a stem cell transplant for acute lymphoblastic leukemia, so the T cells may come from the graft donor.

There are a few counts of this clonotype. V and J are TRBV11-2 and TRBJ1-4; possibly TRBD1 for D (5 bases). This CDR3 has 14 residues. Germline V CDR1 and CDR2: SGHAT, FQNNGV. The V and J ends lost 5 bases and 3 bases respectively, with 10 bases between them. CDR3 nucleotide sequence: TGTGCCAGCAGCCGGGGCGCGGCTAATGAAAAACTGTTTTTT. This codes for CASSRGAANEKLFF.

This clonotype appeared a few times. CDR3 residues: CASSFGGREDTQYF. CDR3 bases: TGTGCCAGCAGCTTCGGGGGACGGGAAGATACGCAGTATTTT. The chain carries TRBV7-8 and TRBJ2-3, with a tentative D call TRBD2 (6 bases). This CDR3 has 14 residues. Germline V gene lookup returns CDR1 SGHVS and CDR2 FQNEAQ. Trimming shortened V by 3 bases and J by 5 bases, and 12 bases separated the two germline ends.

The chain is built from TRBV6-2 or TRBV6-3 and TRBJ2-7; TRBD2 matches 7 bases. Germline V gives CDR1 MNHEY, CDR2 SVGEGT. J gave up 5 bases and V 6 bases, and 10 bases lay outside the gene matches. The CDR3 is 14 amino acids. CDR3 coding DNA: TGTGCCAGCAGATTACTAGCGTGGTTCGACGAGCAGTACTTC. This translates into CASRLLAWFDEQYF.

This clonotype was seen only a few times. The chain is built from TRBV5-6 and TRBJ2-1; D not resolved. The V gene's germline CDR1 is SGHDT and CDR2 YYEEEE. V lost 2 bases, J lost 9 bases, and 6 bases lay in between. This CDR3 comprises 11 residues. DNA for the CDR3: TGTGCCAGCAGCTTTATGGGTGAGCAGTTCTTC. Residues: CASSFMGEQFF.

This clonotype was picked up a small number of times. The rearrangement links TRBV12-3 or TRBV12-4 to TRBJ1-2; D is undetermined. The CDR3 length is 10 residues. Deletions cut 7 bases from V and 6 bases from J, with 6 bases between. In nucleotides, the CDR3 is TGTGCCAGCACTTCCGATGGCTACACCTTC. Its translation is CASTSDGYTF.

This clonotype was recorded a few times. The chain is built from TRBV5-1 and TRBJ1-2; 10 positions match TRBD1. Germline V gene lookup returns CDR1 SGHRS and CDR2 YFSETQ. The CDR3 consists of 15 residues. With 0 bases clipped from V and 6 bases from J, the junction kept 5 bases outside the gene matches. CDR3 sequence (DNA): TGCGCCAGCAGCTTGGCGACAGGGGGCTCGCATGGCTACACCTTC. Residues: CASSLATGGSHGYTF.

This clonotype was counted many times. The chain employs TRBV15 and TRBJ2-4, with D perhaps matching TRBD2 (5 bases). The V gene lost 0 bases and the J gene lost 3 bases, with 15 bases spanning the gap. The CDR3 extends over 17 amino acids. Germline assignment: CDR1 LNHNV and CDR2 YYDKDF (reference sequence). Here the CDR3 DNA reads TGTGCCACCAGCAGAGATCTACTAGTCTTCGACAAAAACATTCAGTACTTC. This gives the protein CATSRDLLVFDKNIQYF. The full variable domain, rest sourced from reference TRBV15 and TRBJ2-4, is DAMVIQNPRYQVTQFGKPVTLSCSQTLNHNVMYWYQQKSSQAPKLLFHYYDKDFNNEADTPDNFQSRRPNTSFCFLDIRSPGLGDTAMYLCATSRDLLVFDKNIQYFGAGTRLSVL.

In this sample, this clonotype turned up a few times. This sequence joins TRBV14 and TRBJ2-1; 10 bases are shared with TRBD2. Looked up from germline, CDR1 is SGHDN and CDR2 is FVKESK. V trimming: 1 base; J trimming: 2 bases; junction bases outside the gene matches: 5. The CDR3 consists of 17 residues. The CDR3 region has the DNA TGTGCCAGCAGCCAAGGCGGACTAGCGGTCACCTACAATGAGCAGTTCTTC. Protein product: CASSQGGLAVTYNEQFF.

This clonotype has a count of ten or more. The chain joins TRBV10-2 to TRBJ2-5; TRBD2 is a possible D gene (6 bases). The CDR3 has 14 residues. Per germline, CDR1 WSHSY and CDR2 SAAADI. V lost 6 bases, J lost 5 bases, and 16 bases lay in between. The CDR3 nucleotides read TGCGCCAGCAGGTTGACAGTGGGAGGTGAGACCCAGTACTTC. Protein product: CASRLTVGGETQYF.

Many counts were recorded for this clonotype. The chain links TRBV10-3 to TRBJ2-1; 7 bases match TRBD2. This CDR3 has 14 amino acids. V lost 4 bases and J lost 2; bases outside the gene matches: 2. Germline CDR1 ENHRY, CDR2 SYGVKD. CDR3 sequence: CAISGEGPYNEQFF. CDR3 nucleotides: TGTGCCATCAGTGGGGAGGGCCCCTACAATGAGCAGTTCTTC.

The CDR3 DNA follows: TGCGCCAGCAGCCAAGTTCTCAGCGGCAGCACAGATACGCAGTATTTT. It translates to CASSQVLSGSTDTQYF. The V call is TRBV4-1, the J call TRBJ2-3, with a possible D match to TRBD2 (5 bases). From germline, CDR1 is MGHRA and CDR2 YSYEKL. The CDR3 runs 16 residues. V was trimmed by 1 base and J by 0 bases, leaving 11 bases between them.

The chain has TRBV6-5 and TRBJ2-7; 7 bases fit TRBD2. The CDR3 extends over 18 amino acids. Germline CDR1 MNHEY, CDR2 SVGAGI. V dropped 4 bases and J dropped 3; count of bases not matched to a gene: 18. CDR3 protein: CASSLGGSPYYPVYEQYF. In DNA, the CDR3 is TGTGCCAGCAGTTTGGGCGGGAGCCCTTATTACCCCGTCTACGAGCAGTACTTC.

This chain joins TRBV28 and TRBJ1-1; 7 nucleotides agree with TRBD1. The CDR3 runs to 15 residues. V lost 5 bases, J lost 0 bases, and 6 bases stayed unmatched. Germline values: CDR1 MDHEN, CDR2 SYDVKM. CDR3 region: CASSGRGTVNTEAFF. The CDR3, as DNA: TGTGCCAGCAGTGGTCGCGGGACAGTGAACACTGAAGCTTTCTTT.

This clonotype was counted at least ten times. The rearrangement joins TRBV20-1 to TRBJ2-7; the D gene is possibly TRBD1 (5 bases). The CDR3 is made up of 15 amino acids. CDR1 DFQATT and CDR2 SNEGSKA come from the germline V gene (reference sequence). Trimming removed 0 bases at V and 0 bases at J, with 12 bases between. In DNA form, the CDR3 reads TGCAGTGCTAGAGATCAGGGATCCTACTCCTACGAGCAGTACTTC. It translates to CSARDQGSYSYEQYF.